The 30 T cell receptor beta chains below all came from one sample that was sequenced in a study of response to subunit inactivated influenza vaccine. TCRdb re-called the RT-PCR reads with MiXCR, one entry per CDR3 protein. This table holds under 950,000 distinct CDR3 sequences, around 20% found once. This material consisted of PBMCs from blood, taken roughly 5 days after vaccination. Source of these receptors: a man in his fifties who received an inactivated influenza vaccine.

Here the CDR3 DNA reads TGCAGTGCTAGAGATGACTATGGCTACACCTTC. As protein: CSARDDYGYTF. This chain links TRBV20-1 with TRBJ1-2; D call uncertain. Germline V lookup: CDR1 DFQATT, CDR2 SNEGSKA (reference sequence). V was trimmed by 0 bases and J by 3 bases, leaving 2 bases between them. This CDR3 has 11 residues.

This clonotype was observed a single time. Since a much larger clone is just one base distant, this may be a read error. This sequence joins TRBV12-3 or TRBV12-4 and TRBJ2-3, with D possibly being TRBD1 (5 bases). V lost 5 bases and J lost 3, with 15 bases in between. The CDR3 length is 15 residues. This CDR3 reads CASSQQVVGTDTQYF. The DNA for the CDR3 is TGTGCCAGCAGTCAACAGGTGGTTGGGACAGATACGCAGTATTTT.

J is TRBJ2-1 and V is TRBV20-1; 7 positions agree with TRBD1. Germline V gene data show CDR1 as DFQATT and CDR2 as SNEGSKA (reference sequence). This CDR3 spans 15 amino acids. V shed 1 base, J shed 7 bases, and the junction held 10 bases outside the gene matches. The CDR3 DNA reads TGCAGTGCTAGAGTCCGGAAGGGGGCGCGTAATGAGCAGTTCTTC. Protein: CSARVRKGARNEQFF.

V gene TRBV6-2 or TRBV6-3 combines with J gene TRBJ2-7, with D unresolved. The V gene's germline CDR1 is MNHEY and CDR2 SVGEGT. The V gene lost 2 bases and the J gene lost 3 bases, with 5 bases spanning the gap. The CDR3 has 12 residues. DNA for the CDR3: TGTGCCAGCAGTTACGGCTTCTACGAGCAGTACTTC. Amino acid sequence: CASSYGFYEQYF.

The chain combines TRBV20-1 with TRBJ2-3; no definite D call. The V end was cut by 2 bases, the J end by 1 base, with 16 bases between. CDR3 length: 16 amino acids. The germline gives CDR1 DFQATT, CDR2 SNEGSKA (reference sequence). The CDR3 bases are TGCAGTGCTAGACACACACCAGTTAGGCGCACAGATACGCAGTATTTT. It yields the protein CSARHTPVRRTDTQYF.

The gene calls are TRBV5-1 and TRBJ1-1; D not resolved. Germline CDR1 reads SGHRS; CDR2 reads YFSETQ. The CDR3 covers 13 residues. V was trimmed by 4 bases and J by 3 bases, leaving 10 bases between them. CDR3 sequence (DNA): TGCGCCAGCAGCACCTCCTTGGACACTGAAGCTTTCTTT. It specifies CASSTSLDTEAFF.

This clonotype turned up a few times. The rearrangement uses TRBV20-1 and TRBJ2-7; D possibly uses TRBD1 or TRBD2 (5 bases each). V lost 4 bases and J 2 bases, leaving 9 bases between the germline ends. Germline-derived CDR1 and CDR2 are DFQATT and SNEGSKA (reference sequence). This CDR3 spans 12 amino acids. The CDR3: CSATLGAYEQYF. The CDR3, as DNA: TGCAGTGCTACCTTGGGGGCCTACGAGCAGTACTTC.

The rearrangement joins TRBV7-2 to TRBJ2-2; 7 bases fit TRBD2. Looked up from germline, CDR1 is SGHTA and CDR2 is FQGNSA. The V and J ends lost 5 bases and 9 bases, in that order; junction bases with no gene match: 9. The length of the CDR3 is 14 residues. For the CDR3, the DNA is TGTGCCAGCAGCATGGGGGGGGGTAGCCGGGAGCTGTTTTTT. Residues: CASSMGGGSRELFF.

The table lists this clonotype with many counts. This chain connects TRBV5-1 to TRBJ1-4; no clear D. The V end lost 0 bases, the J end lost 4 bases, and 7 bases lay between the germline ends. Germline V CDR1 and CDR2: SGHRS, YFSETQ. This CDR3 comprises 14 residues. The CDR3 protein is CASSLDSFNEKLFF. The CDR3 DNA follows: TGCGCCAGCAGCTTGGACAGCTTTAATGAAAAACTGTTTTTT.

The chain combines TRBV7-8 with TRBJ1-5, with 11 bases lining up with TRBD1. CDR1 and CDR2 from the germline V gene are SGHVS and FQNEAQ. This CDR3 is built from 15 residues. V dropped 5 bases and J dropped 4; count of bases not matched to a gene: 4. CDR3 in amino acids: CASSQDRGQNQPQHF. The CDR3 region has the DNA TGTGCCAGCAGCCAGGACAGGGGGCAAAATCAGCCCCAGCATTTT.

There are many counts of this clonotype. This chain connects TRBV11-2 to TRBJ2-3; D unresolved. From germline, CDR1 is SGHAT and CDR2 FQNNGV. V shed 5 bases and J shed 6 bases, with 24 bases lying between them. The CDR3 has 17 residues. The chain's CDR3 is CASSGNYLPAATDTQYF. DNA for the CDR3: TGTGCCAGCAGCGGGAACTACTTGCCCGCGGCCACTGATACGCAGTATTTT.

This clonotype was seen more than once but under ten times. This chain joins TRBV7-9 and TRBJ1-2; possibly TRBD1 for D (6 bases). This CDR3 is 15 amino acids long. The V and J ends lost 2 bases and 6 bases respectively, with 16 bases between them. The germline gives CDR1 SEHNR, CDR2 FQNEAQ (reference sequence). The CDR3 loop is CASSLRSGTRHGYTF. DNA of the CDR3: TGTGCCAGCAGCTTACGGTCCGGGACACGACATGGCTACACCTTC.

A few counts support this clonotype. The CDR3 protein is CAIAERGDSSYEQYF. The CDR3 DNA is TGTGCCATCGCGGAGCGAGGGGATAGCTCCTACGAGCAGTACTTC. This chain joins TRBV10-3 and TRBJ2-7; D tentatively reads TRBD1 or TRBD2 (5 bases each). The length of the CDR3 is 15 residues. Germline assignment: CDR1 ENHRY and CDR2 SYGVKD. The V gene lost 8 bases and the J gene lost 0 bases, with 17 bases spanning the gap.

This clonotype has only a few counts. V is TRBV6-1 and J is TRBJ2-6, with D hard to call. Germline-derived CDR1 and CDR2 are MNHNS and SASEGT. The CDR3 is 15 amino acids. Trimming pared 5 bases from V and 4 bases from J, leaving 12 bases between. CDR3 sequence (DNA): TGTGCCAGCAGTACACCCTCAGCGGGGGCCAACGTCCTGACTTTC. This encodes CASSTPSAGANVLTF.

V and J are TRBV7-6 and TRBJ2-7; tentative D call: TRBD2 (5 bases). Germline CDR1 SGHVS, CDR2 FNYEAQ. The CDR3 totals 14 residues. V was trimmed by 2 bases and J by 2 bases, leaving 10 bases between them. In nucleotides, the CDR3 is TGTGCCAGCAGCTTATTAACGGGAACCTACGAGCAGTACTTC. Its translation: CASSLLTGTYEQYF.

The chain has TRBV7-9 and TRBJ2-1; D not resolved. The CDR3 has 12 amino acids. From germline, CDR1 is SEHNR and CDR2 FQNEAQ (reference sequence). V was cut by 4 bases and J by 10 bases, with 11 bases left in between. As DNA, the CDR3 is TGTGCCAGCAGCTACTCAACAGCCGAGCAGTTCTTC. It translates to CASSYSTAEQFF.

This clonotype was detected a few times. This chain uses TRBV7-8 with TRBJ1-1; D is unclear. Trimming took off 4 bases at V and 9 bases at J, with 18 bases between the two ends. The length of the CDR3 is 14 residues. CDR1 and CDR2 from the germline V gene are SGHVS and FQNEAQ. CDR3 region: CASSSSPGPQQAFF. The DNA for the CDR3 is TGTGCCAGCAGCTCAAGCCCCGGGCCCCAGCAAGCTTTCTTT.

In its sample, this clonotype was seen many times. The CDR3 coding sequence is TGTGCCAGCAGTTACTTCGTCATTCGAGGCAATAATTCACCCCTCCACTTT. This encodes CASSYFVIRGNNSPLHF. This chain connects TRBV6-5 to TRBJ1-6, with D uncertain. CDR3 size: 17 residues. Germline values: CDR1 MNHEY, CDR2 SVGAGI. Between the trimmed V and J ends, which lost 1 base and 5 bases, there was a span of 15 bases.

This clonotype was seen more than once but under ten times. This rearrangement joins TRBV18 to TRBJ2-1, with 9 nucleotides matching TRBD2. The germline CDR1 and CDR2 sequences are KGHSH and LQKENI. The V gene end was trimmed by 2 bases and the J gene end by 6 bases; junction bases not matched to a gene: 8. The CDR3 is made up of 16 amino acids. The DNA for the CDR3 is TGTGCCAGCTCACCATTAGGGACTAGCAGTTCCAATGAGCAGTTCTTC. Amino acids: CASSPLGTSSSNEQFF.

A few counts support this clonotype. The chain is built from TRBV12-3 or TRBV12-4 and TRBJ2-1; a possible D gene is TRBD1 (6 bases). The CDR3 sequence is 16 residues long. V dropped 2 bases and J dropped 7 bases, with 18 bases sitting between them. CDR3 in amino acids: CASSLRAGKGVNEQFF. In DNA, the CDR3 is TGTGCCAGCAGTTTACGCGCCGGAAAGGGGGTGAATGAGCAGTTCTTC.

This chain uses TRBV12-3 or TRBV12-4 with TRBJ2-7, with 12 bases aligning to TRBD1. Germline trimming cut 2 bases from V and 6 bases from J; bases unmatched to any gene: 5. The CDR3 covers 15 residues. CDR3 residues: CASSLKGTGGTEQYF. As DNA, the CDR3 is TGTGCCAGCAGTTTAAAAGGGACAGGGGGCACCGAGCAGTACTTC.

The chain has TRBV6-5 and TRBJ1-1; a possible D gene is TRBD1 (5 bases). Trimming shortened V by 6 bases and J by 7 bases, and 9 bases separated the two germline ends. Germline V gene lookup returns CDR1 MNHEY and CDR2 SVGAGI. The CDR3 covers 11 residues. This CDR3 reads CASRGPLEAFF. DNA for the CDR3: TGTGCCAGCAGGGGACCGCTTGAAGCTTTCTTT.

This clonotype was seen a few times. Here the CDR3 reads CAISGTGGYNEQFF. The CDR3 coding sequence is TGTGCCATCAGTGGGACTGGGGGATACAATGAGCAGTTCTTC. The rearrangement joins TRBV10-3 to TRBJ2-1; D might be TRBD1 or TRBD2, each matching 5 bases. V shed 4 bases and J shed 4 bases, with 11 bases lying between them. CDR1 is ENHRY, CDR2 SYGVKD, per germline. The CDR3 extends over 14 amino acids.

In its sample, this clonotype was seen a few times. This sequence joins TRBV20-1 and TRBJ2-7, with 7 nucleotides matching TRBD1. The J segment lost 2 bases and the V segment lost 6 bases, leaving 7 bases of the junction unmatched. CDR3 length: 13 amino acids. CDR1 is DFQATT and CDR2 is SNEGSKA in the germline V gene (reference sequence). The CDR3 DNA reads TGCAGTGCGAGGGACAGTCGAGCCTACGAGCAGTACTTC. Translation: CSARDSRAYEQYF.

CDR3 DNA sequence: TGTGCCAGCAGTCACGGACAGGTCCTCCGCACAGATACGCAGTATTTT. Its protein product is CASSHGQVLRTDTQYF. The chain is built from TRBV6-5 and TRBJ2-3; 7 nucleotides match TRBD1. The germline V gene has CDR1 MNHEY and CDR2 SVGAGI. The CDR3 contains 16 residues. V lost 5 bases and J lost 1; bases outside the gene matches: 9.

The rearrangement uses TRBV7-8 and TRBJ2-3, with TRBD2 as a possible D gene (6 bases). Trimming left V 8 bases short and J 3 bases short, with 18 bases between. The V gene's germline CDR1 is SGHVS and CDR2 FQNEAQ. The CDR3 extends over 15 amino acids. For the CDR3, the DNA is TGTGCCAGCGCTTTTCGGGAGCGGAGGACAGATACGCAGTATTTT. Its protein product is CASAFRERRTDTQYF.

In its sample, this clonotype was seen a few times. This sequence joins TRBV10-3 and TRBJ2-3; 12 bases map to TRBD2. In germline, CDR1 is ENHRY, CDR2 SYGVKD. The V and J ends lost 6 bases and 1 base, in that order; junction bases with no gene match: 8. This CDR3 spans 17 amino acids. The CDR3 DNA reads TGTGCCATCAGGACTAGCGGGAGTTTCGTTGGCACAGATACGCAGTATTTT. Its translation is CAIRTSGSFVGTDTQYF.

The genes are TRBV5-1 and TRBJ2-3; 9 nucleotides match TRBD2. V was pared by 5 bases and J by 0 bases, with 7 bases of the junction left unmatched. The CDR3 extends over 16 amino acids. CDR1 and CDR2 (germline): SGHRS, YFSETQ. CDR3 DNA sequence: TGCGCCAGCAGAACACCTAGCGGGACGAGCACAGATACGCAGTATTTT. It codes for CASRTPSGTSTDTQYF.

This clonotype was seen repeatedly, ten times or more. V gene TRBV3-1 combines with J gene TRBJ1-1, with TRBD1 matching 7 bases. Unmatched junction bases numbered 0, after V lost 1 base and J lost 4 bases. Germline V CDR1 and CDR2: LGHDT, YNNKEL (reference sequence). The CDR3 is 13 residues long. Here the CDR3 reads CASSQAGGTEAFF. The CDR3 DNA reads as TGTGCCAGCAGCCAAGCAGGGGGCACTGAAGCTTTCTTT. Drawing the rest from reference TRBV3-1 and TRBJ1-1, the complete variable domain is DTAVSQTPKYLVTQMGNDKSIKCEQNLGHDTMYWYKQDSKKFLKIMFSYNNKELIINETVPNRFSPKSPDKAHLNLHINSLELGDSAVYFCASSQAGGTEAFFGQGTRLTVV.

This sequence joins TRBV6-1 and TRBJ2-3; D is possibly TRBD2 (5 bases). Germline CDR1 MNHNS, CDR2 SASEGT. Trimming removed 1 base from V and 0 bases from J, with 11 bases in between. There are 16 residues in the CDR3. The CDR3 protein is CASSEVGISSTDTQYF. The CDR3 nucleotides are TGTGCCAGCAGTGAAGTCGGGATTTCTAGCACAGATACGCAGTATTTT.